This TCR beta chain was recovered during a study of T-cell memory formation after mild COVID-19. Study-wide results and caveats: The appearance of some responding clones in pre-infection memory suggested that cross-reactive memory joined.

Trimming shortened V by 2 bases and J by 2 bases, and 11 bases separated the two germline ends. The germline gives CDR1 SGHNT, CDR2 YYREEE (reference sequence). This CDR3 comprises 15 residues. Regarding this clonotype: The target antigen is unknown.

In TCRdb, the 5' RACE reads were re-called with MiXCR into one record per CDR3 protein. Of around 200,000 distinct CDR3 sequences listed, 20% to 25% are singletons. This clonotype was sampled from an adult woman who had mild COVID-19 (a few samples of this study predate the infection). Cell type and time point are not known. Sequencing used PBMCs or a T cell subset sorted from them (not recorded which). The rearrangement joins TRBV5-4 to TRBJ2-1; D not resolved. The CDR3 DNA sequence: TGTGCCAGCAGCTTCTTTTTAAGTCCCTACAATGAGCAGTTCTTC. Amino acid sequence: CASSFFLSPYNEQFF.